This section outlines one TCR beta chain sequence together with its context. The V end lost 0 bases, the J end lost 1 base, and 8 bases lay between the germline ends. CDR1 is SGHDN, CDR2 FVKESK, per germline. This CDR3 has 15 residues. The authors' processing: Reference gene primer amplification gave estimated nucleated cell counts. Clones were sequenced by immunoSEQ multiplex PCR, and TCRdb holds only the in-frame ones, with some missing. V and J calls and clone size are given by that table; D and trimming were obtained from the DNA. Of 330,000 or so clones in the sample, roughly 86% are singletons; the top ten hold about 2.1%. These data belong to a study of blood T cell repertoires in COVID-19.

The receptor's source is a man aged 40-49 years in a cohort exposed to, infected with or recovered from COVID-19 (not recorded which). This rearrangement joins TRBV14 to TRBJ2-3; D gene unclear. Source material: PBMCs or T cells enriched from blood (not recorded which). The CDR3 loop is CASSQDRVGTDTQYF. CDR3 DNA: TGTGCCAGCAGCCAAGACCGGGTAGGCACAGATACGCAGTATTTT.